This T cell receptor (beta chain) is drawn from a study of identical twins. Study findings and constraints: Beta clonotypes that were abundant in cord blood contained fewer insertions, a pattern absent from memory repertoires.

Per the germline V gene, CDR1 is SGHRS and CDR2 is YFSETQ. This CDR3 is 14 amino acids long. The V gene lost 0 bases and the J gene lost 4 bases, with 8 bases spanning the gap. Unique molecular identifiers were present on cDNA, and template switching added a universal primer site. TCRdb independently ran MiXCR on the 5' RACE reads; one entry per CDR3 protein. Found here are about 660,000 distinct CDR3 sequences, 8.6% of them singletons; the top ten hold 0.75% to 1%. This clonotype was seen at least ten times. Its specificity is unknown. Only healthy Caucasians were enrolled as donors. This sample was shared with a second study, whose subject was yellow fever vaccine responses in identical twins.

The sequencing sample was made of PBMCs. The receptor comes from a woman under 30 in good health. The gene calls are TRBV5-1 and TRBJ1-3, with D unclear. The CDR3: CASSLVGSGNTIYF. CDR3 sequence (DNA): TGCGCCAGCAGCTTGGTGGGCAGCGGAAACACCATATATTTT.